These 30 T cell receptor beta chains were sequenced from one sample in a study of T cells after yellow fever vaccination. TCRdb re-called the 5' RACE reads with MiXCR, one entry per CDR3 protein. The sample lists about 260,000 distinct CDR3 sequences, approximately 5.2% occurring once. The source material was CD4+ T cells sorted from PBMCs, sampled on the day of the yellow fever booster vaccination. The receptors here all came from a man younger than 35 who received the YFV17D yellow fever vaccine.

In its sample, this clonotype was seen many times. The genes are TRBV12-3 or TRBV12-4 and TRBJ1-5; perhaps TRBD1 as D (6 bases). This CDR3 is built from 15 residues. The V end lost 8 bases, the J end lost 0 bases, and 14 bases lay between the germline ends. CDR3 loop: CASSQGGYSNQPQHF. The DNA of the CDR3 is TGTGCCAGCTCACAGGGCGGCTATAGCAATCAGCCCCAGCATTTT.

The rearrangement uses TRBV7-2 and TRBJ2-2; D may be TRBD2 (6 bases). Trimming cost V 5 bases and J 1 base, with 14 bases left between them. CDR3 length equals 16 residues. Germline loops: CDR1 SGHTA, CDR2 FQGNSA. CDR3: CASSATGTLNTGELFF. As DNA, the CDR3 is TGTGCCAGCAGCGCGACCGGGACTTTGAACACCGGGGAGCTGTTTTTT.

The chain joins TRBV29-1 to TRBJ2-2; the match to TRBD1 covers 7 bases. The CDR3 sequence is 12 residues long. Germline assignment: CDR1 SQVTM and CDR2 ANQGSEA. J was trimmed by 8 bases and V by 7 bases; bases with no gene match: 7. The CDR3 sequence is CSGGDREGELFF. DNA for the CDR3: TGCAGCGGTGGAGACAGGGAGGGGGAGCTGTTTTTT.

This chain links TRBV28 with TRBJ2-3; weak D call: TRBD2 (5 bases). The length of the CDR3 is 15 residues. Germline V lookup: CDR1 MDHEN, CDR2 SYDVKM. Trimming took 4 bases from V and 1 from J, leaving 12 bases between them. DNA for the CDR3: TGTGCCAGCAGTTCGTTCCTAGCACGCACAGATACGCAGTATTTT. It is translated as CASSSFLARTDTQYF.

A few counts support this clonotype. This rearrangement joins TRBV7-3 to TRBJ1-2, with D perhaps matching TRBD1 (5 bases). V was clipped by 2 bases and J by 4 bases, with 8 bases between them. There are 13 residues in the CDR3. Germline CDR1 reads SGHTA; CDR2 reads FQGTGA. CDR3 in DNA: TGTGCCAGCAGCTTAGGGGACGGCTATGGCTACACCTTC. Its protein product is CASSLGDGYGYTF.

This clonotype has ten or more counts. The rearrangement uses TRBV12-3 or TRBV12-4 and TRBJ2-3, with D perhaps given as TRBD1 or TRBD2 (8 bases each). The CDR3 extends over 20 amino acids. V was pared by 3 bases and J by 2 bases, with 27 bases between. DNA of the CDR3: TGTGCCAGCAGTTTTGGAAGGACAGGGTTTTTAGCGGGGCACACAGATACGCAGTATTTT. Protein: CASSFGRTGFLAGHTDTQYF.

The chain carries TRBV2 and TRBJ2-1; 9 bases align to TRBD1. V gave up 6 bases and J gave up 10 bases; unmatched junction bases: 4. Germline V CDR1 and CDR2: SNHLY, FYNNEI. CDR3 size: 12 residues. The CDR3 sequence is CASRDRGREQFF. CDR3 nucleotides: TGTGCCAGCAGGGACAGGGGAAGGGAGCAGTTCTTC. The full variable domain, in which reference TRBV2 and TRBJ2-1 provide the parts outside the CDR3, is EPEVTQTPSHQVTQMGQEVILRCVPISNHLYFYWYRQILGQKVEFLVSFYNNEISEKSEIFDDQFSVERPDGSNFTLKIRSTKLEDSAMYFCASRDRGREQFFGPGTRLTVL.

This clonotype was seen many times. The CDR3: CASSLVAEETQYF. As DNA, the CDR3 is TGTGCCAGCAGCTTGGTGGCAGAAGAGACCCAGTACTTC. The chain joins TRBV5-4 to TRBJ2-5, with D uncertain. CDR3 length equals 13 residues. V gave up 0 bases and J gave up 3 bases, with 6 bases separating them. Germline V gives CDR1 SGHNT, CDR2 YYREEE (reference sequence).

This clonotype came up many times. The CDR3 coding sequence is TGTGCCAGCAGTAAGACAGGAAATAGCAATCAGCCCCAGCATTTT. It translates to CASSKTGNSNQPQHF. The chain carries TRBV6-5 and TRBJ1-5; TRBD1 is a possible D gene (6 bases). Trimming took 5 bases from V and 0 from J, leaving 11 bases between them. The CDR3 length is 15 residues. The germline CDR1 and CDR2 sequences are MNHEY and SVGAGI.

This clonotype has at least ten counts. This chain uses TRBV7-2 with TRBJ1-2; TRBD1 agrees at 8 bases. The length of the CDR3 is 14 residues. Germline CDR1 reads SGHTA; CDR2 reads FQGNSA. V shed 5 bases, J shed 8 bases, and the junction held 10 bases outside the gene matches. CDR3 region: CASSTGQGGLGYTF. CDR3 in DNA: TGTGCCAGCAGCACCGGACAGGGAGGGTTAGGCTACACCTTC.

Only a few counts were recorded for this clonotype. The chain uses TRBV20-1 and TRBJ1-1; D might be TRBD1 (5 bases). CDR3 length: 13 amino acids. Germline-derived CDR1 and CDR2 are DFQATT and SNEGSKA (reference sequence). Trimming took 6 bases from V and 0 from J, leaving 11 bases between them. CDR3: CSAPRVLNTEAFF. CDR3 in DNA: TGCAGTGCCCCCAGGGTCCTGAACACTGAAGCTTTCTTT.

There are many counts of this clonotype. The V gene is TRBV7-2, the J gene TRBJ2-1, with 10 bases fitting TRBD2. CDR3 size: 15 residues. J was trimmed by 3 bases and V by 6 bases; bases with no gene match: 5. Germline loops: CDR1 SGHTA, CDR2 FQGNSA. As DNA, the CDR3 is TGTGCCAGCAGACCGAGCGGGGGGGTCTACAATGAGCAGTTCTTC. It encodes CASRPSGGVYNEQFF.

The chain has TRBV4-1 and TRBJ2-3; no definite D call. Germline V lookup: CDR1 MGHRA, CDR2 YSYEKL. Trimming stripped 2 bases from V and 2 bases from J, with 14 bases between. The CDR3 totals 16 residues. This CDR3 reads CASSQHPGPLTDTQYF. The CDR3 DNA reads TGCGCCAGCAGCCAACATCCAGGACCTCTCACAGATACGCAGTATTTT.

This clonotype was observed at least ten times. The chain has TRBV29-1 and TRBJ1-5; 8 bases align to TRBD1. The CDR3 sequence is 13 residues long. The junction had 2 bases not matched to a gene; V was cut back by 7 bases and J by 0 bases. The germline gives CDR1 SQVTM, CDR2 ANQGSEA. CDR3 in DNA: TGCAGCGCGGGACAGGCTAGCAATCAGCCCCAGCATTTT. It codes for CSAGQASNQPQHF.

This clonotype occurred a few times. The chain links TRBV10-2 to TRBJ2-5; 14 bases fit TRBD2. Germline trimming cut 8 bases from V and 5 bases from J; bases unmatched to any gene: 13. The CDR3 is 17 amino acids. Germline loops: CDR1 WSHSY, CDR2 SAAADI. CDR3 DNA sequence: TGCGCCAGCTCCGCGGGGACTAGCGGGGGCTCGGGGGAGACCCAGTACTTC. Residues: CASSAGTSGGSGETQYF.

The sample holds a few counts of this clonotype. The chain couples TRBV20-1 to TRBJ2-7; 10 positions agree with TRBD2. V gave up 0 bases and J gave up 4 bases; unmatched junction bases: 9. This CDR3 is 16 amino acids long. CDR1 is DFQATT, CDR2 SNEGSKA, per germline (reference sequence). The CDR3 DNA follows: TGCAGTGCTAGAGATCCCAGCGGGGGGGCCAGGTACGAGCAGTACTTC. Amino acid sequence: CSARDPSGGARYEQYF.

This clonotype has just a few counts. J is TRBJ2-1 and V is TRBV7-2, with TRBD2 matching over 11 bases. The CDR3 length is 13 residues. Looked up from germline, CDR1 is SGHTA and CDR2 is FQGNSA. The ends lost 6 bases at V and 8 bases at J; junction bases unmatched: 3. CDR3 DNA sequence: TGTGCCAGCAGGCGACTAGCGGGGTATGAGCAGTTCTTC. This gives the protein CASRRLAGYEQFF.

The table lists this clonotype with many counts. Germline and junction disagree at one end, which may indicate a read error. The CDR3 sequence: CSARELAKNIQYF. The DNA for the CDR3 is TGCAGTGCCAGAGAGTTAGCCAAAAACATTCAGTACTTC. V is TRBV20-1 and J is TRBJ2-4; D not certain. This CDR3 contains 13 residues. The germline CDR1 and CDR2 sequences are DFQATT and SNEGSKA (reference sequence).

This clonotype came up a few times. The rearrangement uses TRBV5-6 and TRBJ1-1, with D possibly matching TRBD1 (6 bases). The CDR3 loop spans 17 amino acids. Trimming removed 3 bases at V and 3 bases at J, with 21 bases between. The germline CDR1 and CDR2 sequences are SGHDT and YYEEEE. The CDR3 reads CASSSLGGGLTDTEAFF. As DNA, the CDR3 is TGTGCCAGCAGCTCCCTCGGCGGGGGGCTTACGGACACTGAAGCTTTCTTT. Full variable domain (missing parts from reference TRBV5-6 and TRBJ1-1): DAGVTQSPTHLIKTRGQQVTLRCSPKSGHDTVSWYQQALGQGPQFIFQYYEEEERQRGNFPDRFSGHQFPNYSSELNVNALLLGDSALYLCASSSLGGGLTDTEAFFGQGTRLTVV.

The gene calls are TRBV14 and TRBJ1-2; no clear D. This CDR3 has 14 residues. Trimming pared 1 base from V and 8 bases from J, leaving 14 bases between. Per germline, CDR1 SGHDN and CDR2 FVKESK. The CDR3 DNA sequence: TGTGCCAGCAGCCAAGCCCCCTCCGGGCTGGGCTACACCTTC. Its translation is CASSQAPSGLGYTF.

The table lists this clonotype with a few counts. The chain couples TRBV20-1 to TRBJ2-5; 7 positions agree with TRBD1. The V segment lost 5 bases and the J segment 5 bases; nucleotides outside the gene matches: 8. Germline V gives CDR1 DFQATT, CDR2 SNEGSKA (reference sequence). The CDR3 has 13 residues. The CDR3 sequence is CSASRDSHETQYF. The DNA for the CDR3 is TGCAGTGCTTCTCGGGACAGCCACGAGACCCAGTACTTC.

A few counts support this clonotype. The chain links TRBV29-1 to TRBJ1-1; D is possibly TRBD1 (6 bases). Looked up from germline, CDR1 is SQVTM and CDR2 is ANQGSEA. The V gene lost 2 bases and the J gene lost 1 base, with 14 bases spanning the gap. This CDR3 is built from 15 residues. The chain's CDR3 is CSVELGWTENTEAFF. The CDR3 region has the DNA TGCAGCGTTGAATTAGGTTGGACAGAGAACACTGAAGCTTTCTTT.

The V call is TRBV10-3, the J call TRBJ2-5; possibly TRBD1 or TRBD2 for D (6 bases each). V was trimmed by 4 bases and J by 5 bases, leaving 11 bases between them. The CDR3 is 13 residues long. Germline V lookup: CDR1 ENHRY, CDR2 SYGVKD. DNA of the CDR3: TGTGCCATCAGTGGTGGAGGGGGGGAGACCCAGTACTTC. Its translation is CAISGGGGETQYF.

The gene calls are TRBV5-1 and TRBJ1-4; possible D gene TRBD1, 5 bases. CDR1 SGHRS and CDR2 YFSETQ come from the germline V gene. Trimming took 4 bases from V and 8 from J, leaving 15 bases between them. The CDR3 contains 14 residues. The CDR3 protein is CASSHGTGKEKLFF. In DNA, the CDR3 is TGCGCCAGCAGCCACGGGACTGGGAAGGAAAAACTGTTTTTT.

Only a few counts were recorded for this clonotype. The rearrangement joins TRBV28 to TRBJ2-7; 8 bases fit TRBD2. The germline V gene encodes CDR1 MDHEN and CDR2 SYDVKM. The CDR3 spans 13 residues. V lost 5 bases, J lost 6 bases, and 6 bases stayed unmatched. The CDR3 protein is CASSTPGRAEQYV. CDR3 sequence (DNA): TGTGCCAGCAGTACCCCCGGGAGGGCCGAGCAGTACGTC.

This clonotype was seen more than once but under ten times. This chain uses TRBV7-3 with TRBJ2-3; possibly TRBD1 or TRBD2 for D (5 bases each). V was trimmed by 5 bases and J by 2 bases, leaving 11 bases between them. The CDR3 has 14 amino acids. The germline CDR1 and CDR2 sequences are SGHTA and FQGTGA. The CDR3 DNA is TGTGCCAGCAGCCCCGGGACCCCCACAGATACGCAGTATTTT. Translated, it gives CASSPGTPTDTQYF.

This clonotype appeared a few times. The DNA of the CDR3 is TGCAGTGCTAGACGGGACAGGGTCGGCGAGCAGTACTTC. Protein sequence: CSARRDRVGEQYF. The chain carries TRBV20-1 and TRBJ2-7, with TRBD1 identical over 9 bases. The V gene end was trimmed by 2 bases and the J gene end by 6 bases; junction bases not matched to a gene: 5. The CDR3 covers 13 residues. The germline V gene has CDR1 DFQATT and CDR2 SNEGSKA (reference sequence).

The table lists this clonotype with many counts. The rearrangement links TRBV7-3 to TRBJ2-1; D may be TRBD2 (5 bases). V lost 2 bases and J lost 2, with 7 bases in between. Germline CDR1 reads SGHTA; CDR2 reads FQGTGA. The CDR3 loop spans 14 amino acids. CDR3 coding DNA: TGTGCCAGCAGCTTATTCGGGACCTACAATGAGCAGTTCTTC. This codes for CASSLFGTYNEQFF.

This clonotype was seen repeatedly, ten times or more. The CDR3 loop is CSATRKASSTDTQYF. Written as DNA, the CDR3 is TGCAGTGCTACCCGTAAAGCTTCCAGCACAGATACGCAGTATTTT. The V call is TRBV20-1, the J call TRBJ2-3; D not certain. V was trimmed by 4 bases and J by 0 bases, leaving 14 bases between them. The length of the CDR3 is 15 residues. CDR1 and CDR2 (germline): DFQATT, SNEGSKA (reference sequence).

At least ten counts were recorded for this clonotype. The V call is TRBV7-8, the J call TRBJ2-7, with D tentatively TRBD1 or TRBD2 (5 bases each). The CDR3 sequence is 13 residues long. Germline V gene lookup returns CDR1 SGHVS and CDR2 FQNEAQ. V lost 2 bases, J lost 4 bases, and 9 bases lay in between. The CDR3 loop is CASSLWDVYEQYF. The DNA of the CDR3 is TGTGCCAGCAGCTTATGGGACGTTTACGAGCAGTACTTC.